A single T cell receptor beta chain is shown here with its context. The sample belongs to a study of blood T cell repertoires in COVID-19. Background on the study: Specimens from acute and convalescent COVID-19 originated in the United States, Italy and Spain. Nucleic acid was either cDNA or gDNA, and it came from T cells, B-cell-depleted T cells, or PBMCs.

In the original workflow: Reference gene primers were amplified, and this amplification served to estimate nucleated cell counts. The assay was immunoSEQ multiplex PCR, and TCRdb's table has in-frame clones only and misses some. That table is the source of V, J and clone size, and D and trimming were worked out from the DNA. The sample carries almost 35,000 clones, around 80% recorded once. J gave up 3 bases and V 0 bases, and 4 bases lay outside the gene matches. In germline, CDR1 is LGHDT, CDR2 YNNKEL (reference sequence). The CDR3 spans 15 residues. The genes are TRBV3-1 (or the pseudogene TRBV3-2) and TRBJ2-5; 7 bases align to TRBD2. The sequencing input was peripheral blood. The receptor was derived from an older man with acute or convalescent COVID-19. CDR3 bases: TGTGCCAGCAGCCAAGATGGGAGGGTTGAAGAGACCCAGTACTTC. This encodes CASSQDGRVEETQYF.